This entry features one T cell receptor (beta chain) sequence. This entry comes from a study of identical twins. V was cut by 3 bases and J by 4 bases, with 17 bases left in between. Looked up from germline, CDR1 is DFQATT and CDR2 is SNEGSKA (reference sequence). This CDR3 contains 15 residues. One entry per CDR3 protein results from TCRdb running MiXCR on the 5' RACE reads. The profile covers 700,000 or so distinct CDR3 sequences, with 8.6% appearing a single time and around 0.98% taken by the ten largest. These sequences were also reported in another study, on yellow fever vaccine responses in identical twins.

This receptor was taken from a woman aged 18-29 years in good health. Sequences were obtained from PBMCs. The gene calls are TRBV20-1 and TRBJ2-3; D unresolved. Written as DNA, the CDR3 is TGCAGTGCTAGGGCGCCGGGCCCCCGCGCAGATACGCAGTATTTT. It translates to CSARAPGPRADTQYF.